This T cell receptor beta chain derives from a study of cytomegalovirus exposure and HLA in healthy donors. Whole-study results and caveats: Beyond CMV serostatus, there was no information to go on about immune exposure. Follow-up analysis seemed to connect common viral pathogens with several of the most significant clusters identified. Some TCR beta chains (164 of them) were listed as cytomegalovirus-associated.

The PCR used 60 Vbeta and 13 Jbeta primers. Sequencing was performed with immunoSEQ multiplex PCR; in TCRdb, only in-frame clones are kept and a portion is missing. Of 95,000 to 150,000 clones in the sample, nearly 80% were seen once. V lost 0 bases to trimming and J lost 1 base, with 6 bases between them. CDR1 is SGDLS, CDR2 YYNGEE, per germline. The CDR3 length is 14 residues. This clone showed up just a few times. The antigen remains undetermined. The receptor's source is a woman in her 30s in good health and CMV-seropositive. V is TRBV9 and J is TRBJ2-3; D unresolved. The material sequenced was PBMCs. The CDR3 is CASSVAVGTDTQYF. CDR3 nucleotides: TGTGCCAGCAGCGTAGCGGTGGGCACAGATACGCAGTATTTT.